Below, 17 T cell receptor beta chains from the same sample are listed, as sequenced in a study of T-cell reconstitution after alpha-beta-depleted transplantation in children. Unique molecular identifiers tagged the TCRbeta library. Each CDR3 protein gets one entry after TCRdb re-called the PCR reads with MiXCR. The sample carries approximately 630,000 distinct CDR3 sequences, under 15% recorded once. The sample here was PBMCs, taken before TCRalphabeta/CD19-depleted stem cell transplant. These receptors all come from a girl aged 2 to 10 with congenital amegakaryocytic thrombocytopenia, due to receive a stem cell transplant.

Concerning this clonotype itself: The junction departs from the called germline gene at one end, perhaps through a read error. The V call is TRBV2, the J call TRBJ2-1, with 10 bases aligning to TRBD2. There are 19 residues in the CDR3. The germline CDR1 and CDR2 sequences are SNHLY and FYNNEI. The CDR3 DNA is TGTGCCATCAGTACACTGGGACTAGCGATAAGGAGCTCCTACAATGAGCAGTTCTTC. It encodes CAISTLGLAIRSSYNEQFF.

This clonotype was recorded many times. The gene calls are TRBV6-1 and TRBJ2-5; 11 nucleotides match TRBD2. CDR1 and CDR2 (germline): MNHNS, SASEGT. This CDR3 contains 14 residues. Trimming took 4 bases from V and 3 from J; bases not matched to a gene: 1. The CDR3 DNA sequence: TGTGCCAGCAGTGTGGGACTAGCGGAAGAGACCCAGTACTTC. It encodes CASSVGLAEETQYF.

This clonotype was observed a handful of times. The CDR3 spells CASSLAWGELFF. CDR3 nucleotides: TGCGCCAGCAGCTTGGCTTGGGGGGAGCTGTTTTTT. The V gene is TRBV5-1, the J gene TRBJ2-2; D not resolved. The ends were cut back, 0 bases at V and 8 bases at J, with 5 bases in the middle. Germline lookup yields CDR1 SGHRS and CDR2 YFSETQ. The CDR3 contains 12 residues.

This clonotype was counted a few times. The chain's CDR3 is CASYGPSNTGELFF. CDR3 DNA sequence: TGTGCCAGTTACGGACCTTCGAACACCGGGGAGCTGTTTTTT. V and J are TRBV7-8 and TRBJ2-2; D remains unclear. The CDR3 has 14 residues. V gave up 9 bases and J gave up 0 bases, with 11 bases separating them. CDR1 and CDR2 (germline): SGHVS, FQNEAQ.

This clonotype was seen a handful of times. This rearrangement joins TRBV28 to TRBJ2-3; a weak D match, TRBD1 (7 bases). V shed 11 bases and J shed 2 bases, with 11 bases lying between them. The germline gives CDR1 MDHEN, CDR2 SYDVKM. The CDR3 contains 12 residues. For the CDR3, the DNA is TGTGCCGGAGGGGGCACCACAGATACGCAGTATTTT. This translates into CAGGGTTDTQYF.

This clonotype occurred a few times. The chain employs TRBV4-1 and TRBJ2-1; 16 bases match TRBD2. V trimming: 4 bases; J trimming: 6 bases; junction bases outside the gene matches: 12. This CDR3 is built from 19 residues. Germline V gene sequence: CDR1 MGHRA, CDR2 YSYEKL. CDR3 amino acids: CASSLLFGTSGRAFNEQFF. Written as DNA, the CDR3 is TGCGCCAGCAGCCTTCTATTCGGGACTAGCGGGAGGGCTTTCAATGAGCAGTTCTTC.

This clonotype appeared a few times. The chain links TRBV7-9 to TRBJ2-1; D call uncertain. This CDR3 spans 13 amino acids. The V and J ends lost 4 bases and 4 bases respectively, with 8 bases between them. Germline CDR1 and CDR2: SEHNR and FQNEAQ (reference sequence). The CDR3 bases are TGTGCCAGCAGCTGGTACGGTTACAATGAGCAGTTCTTC. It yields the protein CASSWYGYNEQFF.

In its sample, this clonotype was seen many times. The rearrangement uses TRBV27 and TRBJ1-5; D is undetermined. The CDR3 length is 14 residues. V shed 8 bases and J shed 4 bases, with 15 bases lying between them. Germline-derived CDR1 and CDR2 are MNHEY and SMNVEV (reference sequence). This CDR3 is CASGPWAGNQPQHF. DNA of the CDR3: TGTGCCAGCGGGCCGTGGGCCGGTAATCAGCCCCAGCATTTT.

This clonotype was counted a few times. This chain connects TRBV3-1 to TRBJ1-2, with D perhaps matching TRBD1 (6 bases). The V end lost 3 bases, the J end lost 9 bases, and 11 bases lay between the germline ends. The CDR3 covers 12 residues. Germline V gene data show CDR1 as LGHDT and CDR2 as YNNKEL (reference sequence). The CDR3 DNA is TGTGCCAGCAGCCATCGGGGGCCACGCTACACCTTC. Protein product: CASSHRGPRYTF.

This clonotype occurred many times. This CDR3 reads CSARFGTADEQYF. The CDR3 DNA follows: TGCAGTGCTAGATTCGGGACAGCCGACGAGCAGTACTTC. The chain is built from TRBV20-1 and TRBJ2-7, with 7 bases lining up with TRBD1. The CDR3 loop spans 13 amino acids. Per germline, CDR1 DFQATT and CDR2 SNEGSKA (reference sequence). Trimming removed 2 bases from V and 5 bases from J; junction bases left unmatched: 6.

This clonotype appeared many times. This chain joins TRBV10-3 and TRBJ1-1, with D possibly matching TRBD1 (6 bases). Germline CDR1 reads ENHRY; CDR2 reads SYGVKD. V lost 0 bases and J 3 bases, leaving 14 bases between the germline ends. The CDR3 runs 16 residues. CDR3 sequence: CAISESNGGRDTEAFF. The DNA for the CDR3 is TGTGCCATCAGTGAGTCGAATGGGGGGCGGGACACTGAAGCTTTCTTT.

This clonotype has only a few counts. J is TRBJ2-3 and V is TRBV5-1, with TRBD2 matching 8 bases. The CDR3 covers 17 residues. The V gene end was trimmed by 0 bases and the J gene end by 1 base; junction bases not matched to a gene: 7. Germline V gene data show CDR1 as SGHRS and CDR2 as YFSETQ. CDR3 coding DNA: TGCGCCAGCAGCTTGGAAGCCGGGAGGGCCGGCACAGATACGCAGTATTTT. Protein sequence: CASSLEAGRAGTDTQYF.

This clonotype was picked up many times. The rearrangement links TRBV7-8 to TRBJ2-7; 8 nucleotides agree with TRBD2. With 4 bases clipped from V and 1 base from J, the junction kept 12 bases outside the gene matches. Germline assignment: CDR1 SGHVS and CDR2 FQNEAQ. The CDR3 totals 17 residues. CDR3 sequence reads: CASSSTLLADISYEQYF. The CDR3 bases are TGTGCCAGCAGCTCCACATTACTAGCGGATATATCCTACGAGCAGTACTTC.

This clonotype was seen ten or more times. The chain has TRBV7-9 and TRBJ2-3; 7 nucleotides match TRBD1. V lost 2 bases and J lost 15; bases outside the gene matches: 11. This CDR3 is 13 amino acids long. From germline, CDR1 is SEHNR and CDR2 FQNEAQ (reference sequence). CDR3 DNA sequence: TGTGCCAGCAGCTTAAATACGGGACAGACCCAATATTTT. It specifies CASSLNTGQTQYF.

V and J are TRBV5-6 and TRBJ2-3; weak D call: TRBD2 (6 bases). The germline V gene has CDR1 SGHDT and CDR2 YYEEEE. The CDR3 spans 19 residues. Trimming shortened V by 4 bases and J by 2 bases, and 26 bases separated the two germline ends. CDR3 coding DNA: TGTGCCAGCAGCCTTTTTTTGCTTGCAGCGGGCCAAACCACAGATACGCAGTATTTT. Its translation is CASSLFLLAAGQTTDTQYF.

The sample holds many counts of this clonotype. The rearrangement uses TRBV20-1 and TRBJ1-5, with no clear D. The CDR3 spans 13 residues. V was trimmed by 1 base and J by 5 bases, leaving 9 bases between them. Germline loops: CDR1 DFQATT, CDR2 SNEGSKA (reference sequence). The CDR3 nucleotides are TGCAGTGCTAGAGTTGACCGGGATCAGCCCCAGCATTTT. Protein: CSARVDRDQPQHF.

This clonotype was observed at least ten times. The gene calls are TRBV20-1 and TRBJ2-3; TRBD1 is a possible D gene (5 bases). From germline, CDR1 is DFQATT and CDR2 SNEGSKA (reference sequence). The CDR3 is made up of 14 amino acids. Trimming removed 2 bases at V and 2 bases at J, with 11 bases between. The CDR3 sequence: CSARKGVTTDTQYF. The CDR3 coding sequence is TGCAGTGCTAGAAAAGGGGTTACCACAGATACGCAGTATTTT.